The entry below gives a single T cell receptor beta chain sequence along with its context. TCRdb re-analysed the 5' RACE reads in MiXCR, keeping a single row per CDR3 protein. The table includes 250,000 to 300,000 distinct CDR3 sequences, more than 15% detected once. This specimen comes from a study of CD8 T cells in ankylosing spondylitis. The CDR3 extends over 16 amino acids. The V end lost 5 bases, the J end lost 1 base, and 17 bases lay between the germline ends. The source of this sequence is a male donor with ankylosing spondylitis or in good health (not recorded which). V is TRBV12-3 or TRBV12-4 and J is TRBJ1-1, with a possible D match to TRBD1 (6 bases). The sequencing input was blood, either unsorted or a sorted T cell fraction (not recorded which). In DNA, the CDR3 is TGTGCCAGCAGTCCCACCGGGACACCATCGAACACTGAAGCTTTCTTT. Residues: CASSPTGTPSNTEAFF.